The entry below describes one T cell receptor beta chain. Ten or more counts support this clonotype. Its recognized antigen is unknown. No base qualities exist here, and no much larger clone lies one base off it. These data originate in a study of T-cell reconstitution after alpha-beta-depleted transplantation in children listed by TCRdb under 2016. Some background on the complete study: T-cell immune reconstitution after TCRalphabeta/CD19-depleted allogeneic hematopoietic cell transplantation in children was quantitatively tracked in the study by means of TCR repertoire profiling.

The meaning of the sample's treatment or condition label: allogeneic hematopoietic cell transplantation with graft depleted of TCRalphabeta T cells and CD19 B cells. The transplant recipients were children given TCRalphabeta/CD19-depleted allogeneic hematopoietic cell grafts. The protocol used for the library was PCR. TCRdb names Illumina HiSeq 2500 as the instrument used. TCR libraries were prepared with molecular barcoding, using unique molecular identifiers to normalize TCRbeta repertoire quantification. TCRdb reprocessed the public reads (quality trimming at Q25 with fastp, clone calling with MiXCR) and kept in-frame beta chains. Every entry covers one CDR3 protein and lists the most common genes and DNA from its rows. In this sample the table shows 450,000 to 600,000 distinct CDR3 sequences, under 12% of which occur a single time. The leading ten clones occupy 2% to 2.5% of the sample. The study at large found these results: In some patients, high TCRbeta diversity at day 60 was attributed to recipient T cells and intrathymic progenitors that had survived conditioning. Apparently early alphabetaT-cell count recovery about two months after transplant reportedly relied on only several hundred rapidly expanded clones derived from non-depleted graft cells. Hyperexpanded clone frequencies declined over subsequent months; after one year, T-cell counts and TCRbeta diversity were mostly attributed to newly produced T cells.

CDR1 and CDR2, per the germline V gene, are MGHRA and YSYEKL. The CDR3 spans 12 residues, from the cysteine through the phenylalanine. Only the CDR3 region is kept as DNA, spanning 36 bases read in frame from base 1. V trim: 2 bases; J trim: 11 bases; unmatched bases: 3. This receptor was obtained from a child aged 2 to 10 with inherited bone marrow failure, due to receive a stem cell transplant. The source material was PBMCs, sampled before TCRalphabeta/CD19-depleted stem cell transplant. The rearranged segments are TRBV4-1 and TRBJ2-1; TRBD2 fits 7 bases in the junction. The CDR3 protein: CASSQTAGKQFF. The sequenced DNA is TGCGCCAGCAGCCAAACAGCGGGGAAGCAGTTCTTC.